The T cell receptor beta chain described here comes from a study of neurological immune-mediated disorders. The authors made cDNA by 5'RACE with 10-nucleotide random UMIs. Over 200 million TCR-beta sequences, together covering 15-18 subjects, were produced by every individual sequencing run that was carried out. TCRdb re-analysed the 5' RACE reads in MiXCR, keeping a single row per CDR3 protein. The sample carries around 50,000 distinct CDR3 sequences, about 3.8% recorded once. Unsorted libraries were prepared from 2 million PBMCs that had been stored at -80 C. Study results and caveats: The study found no CDR3 amino acid sequences shared by expanded clones across subjects, suggesting private repertoires in all groups.

This clonotype was counted at least ten times. Antigen: not known. In germline, CDR1 is DFQATT, CDR2 SNEGSKA (reference sequence). The CDR3 has 13 residues. V shed 6 bases and J 4 bases; nucleotides not matched to a gene: 6. The sequence derives from a man aged 55-75 years with multiple sclerosis. Sequences were obtained from PBMCs. The chain has TRBV20-1 and TRBJ2-7, with 10 bases aligning to TRBD2. CDR3 in amino acids: CSASRLAGYEQYF. CDR3 nucleotide sequence: TGCAGTGCCAGTCGACTAGCGGGTTACGAGCAGTACTTC.